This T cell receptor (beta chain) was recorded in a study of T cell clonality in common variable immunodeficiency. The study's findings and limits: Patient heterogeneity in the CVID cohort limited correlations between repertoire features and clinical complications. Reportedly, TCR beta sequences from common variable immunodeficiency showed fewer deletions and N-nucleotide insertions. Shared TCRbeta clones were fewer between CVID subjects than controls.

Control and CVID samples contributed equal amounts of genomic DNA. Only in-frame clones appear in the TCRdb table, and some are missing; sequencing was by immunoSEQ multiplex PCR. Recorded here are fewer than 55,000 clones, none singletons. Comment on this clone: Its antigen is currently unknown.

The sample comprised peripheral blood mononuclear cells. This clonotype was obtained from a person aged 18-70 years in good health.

The CDR3 bases that were read are TGTGTCATCCCACAGGATCCTAACTATGGC. Translation: CVIPQDPNYG. The whole CDR3 region reads CVIPQDPNYGYTF. The chain carries TRBV7-9 and TRBJ1-2, with D possibly matching TRBD1 (5 bases). Read coverage stops 3 residues before the CDR3 terminus; the germline J gene supplies the remainder. Per germline, CDR1 SEHNR and CDR2 FQNEAQ (reference sequence). This CDR3 is 13 amino acids long.